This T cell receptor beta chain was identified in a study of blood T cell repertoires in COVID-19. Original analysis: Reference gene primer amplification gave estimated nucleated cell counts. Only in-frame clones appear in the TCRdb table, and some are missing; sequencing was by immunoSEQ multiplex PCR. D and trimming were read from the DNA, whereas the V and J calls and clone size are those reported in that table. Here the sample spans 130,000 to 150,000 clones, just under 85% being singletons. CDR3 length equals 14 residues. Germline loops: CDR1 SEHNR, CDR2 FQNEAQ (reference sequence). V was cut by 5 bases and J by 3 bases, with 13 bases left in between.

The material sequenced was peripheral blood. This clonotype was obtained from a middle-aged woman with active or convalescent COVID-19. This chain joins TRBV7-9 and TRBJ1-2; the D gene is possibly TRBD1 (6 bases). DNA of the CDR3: TGTGCCAGCAGCCCCCGGACAGAAGACTATGGCTACACCTTC. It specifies CASSPRTEDYGYTF.